This T cell receptor (beta chain) was observed in a study of T cells in Graves' hyperthyroidism and ophthalmopathy. Study-wide results and caveats: Among thyroid clonotypes expanded above 0.001, most also appeared in blood. Progression to ophthalmopathy was predicted a median of approximately 6.4 months early.

No ophthalmopathy progression within 18 months constituted stable Graves' hyperthyroidism. Patients were excluded for uncontrolled infection, other autoimmune disease, pregnancy or lactation. Germline assignment: CDR1 KGHDR and CDR2 SFDVKD. The trim removed 2 bases at V and 7 bases at J, leaving 4 bases unmatched. The CDR3 is 16 amino acids. This clonotype was seen many times. Its antigen is not identified. Regions amplified from RNA transcripts were the TCR beta CDR3 regions. Carried out on the TCR CDR3, a first-round RT-PCR used the HTBI primer set. TCRdb fed the multiplex PCR reads into MiXCR, producing one record per CDR3 protein. The sample records more than 300,000 distinct CDR3 sequences, approximately 13% being singletons.

The chain joins TRBV24-1 to TRBJ2-2, with TRBD2 identical over 12 bases. Sequencing input: blood. The sequence was collected from a woman aged 60 to 75 with Graves' hyperthyroidism. This CDR3 reads CATSDWTLAGGGELFF. The CDR3 region has the DNA TGTGCCACCAGTGATTGGACACTAGCGGGAGGCGGGGAGCTGTTTTTT.